This T cell receptor beta chain is drawn from a study of tumor-infiltrating lymphocytes in localized non-small cell lung cancer. Profiled with immunoSEQ multiplex PCR; TCRdb holds only in-frame clones, not every one. This repertoire shows about 24,000 clones, approximately 59% found once; its top ten account for roughly 5.4%. The CDR3 has 18 amino acids. J gave up 1 base and V 6 bases, and 17 bases lay outside the gene matches. Germline-derived CDR1 and CDR2 are MNHEY and SMNVEV (reference sequence). This clone occurred once. Its target is unknown. Overall study findings and caveats: Recurrence-free survival showed no association with tumor T-cell fraction.

The rearrangement uses TRBV27 and TRBJ1-2; 7 bases align to TRBD1. The source material was lung tumor tissue. The TCR sequence derives from a human donor with non-small cell lung cancer. In nucleotides, the CDR3 is TGTGCCAGCAGCCTGAAACCGGGACAGATAATGAATAACTATGGCTACACCTTC. This codes for CASSLKPGQIMNNYGYTF.